This TCR beta chain was identified in a study of shared clonotypes between healthy human individuals. Turning to the study itself: Samples came from a couple of female and a few male donors aged 18 to 49. The study's findings and limits: What naive subsets generally showed was a larger estimated richness than memory subsets showed. Exclusively blood specimens were collected; tissue repertoires likely differ. Some clonotypes were shared by all four sorted-subset donors, while others were not shared. The non-shared ones had lower generation probabilities than the shared ones.

CDR3 length equals 13 residues. With 3 bases removed from V and 8 bases from J, the gap between germline ends came to 10 bases. Germline CDR1 and CDR2: MDHEN and SYDVKM. Notes on this clone: The antigen remains unidentified. The sample holds other DNA sequences that translate to the same CDR3.

Sequencing used immunoSEQ multiplex PCR; TCRdb keeps in-frame clones, though not all of them. The table shows around 1.6 million clones, with 95% to 99% occurring only once. Sequencing used naive CD4+ T cells sorted from blood. Noted subset: CD45RA+ positively selected. This TCR came from a man aged 25-45 years in good health. V is TRBV28 and J is TRBJ1-4, with D possibly matching TRBD1 (6 bases). The CDR3 region is CASSFLGGEKLFF. For the CDR3, the DNA is TGTGCCAGCAGTTTCTTAGGGGGAGAAAAACTGTTTTTT.